This T cell receptor (beta chain) was obtained from a study of regulatory and conventional T cells in RAG deficiency. The study, taken as a whole, reports: Patient subsets had shorter CDR3s; Omenn Treg-Tconv overlap exceeded 75%. Control T-cell subsets had markedly higher Shannon entropy and lower Simpson indices than RAG-deficient patients. Treg unique TCR beta sequences were approximately 100-fold fewer in Omenn syndrome and CID/AS patients than controls.

Conventional CD4+ T cells were sorted from blood as CD25-low CD127-high cells. Profiling relied on immunoSEQ multiplex PCR, and the TCRdb table lists in-frame clones only, not all of them. This table has over 45,000 clones, approximately 90% appearing once. This CDR3 spans 13 amino acids. Unmatched junction bases numbered 3, after V lost 6 bases and J lost 5 bases. From germline, CDR1 is MDHEN and CDR2 SYDVKM. Concerning this clone: Its antigen is as yet unknown.

These data are also associated with another study on regulatory T cells. As reported in that work: The PCR used 52 TRBV and 13 TRBJ primers. Skewed V and J usage and few unique V-J pairs marked patient repertoires, most in Tregs.

Sequenced material: CD4+ effector T cells sorted from blood. This rearrangement joins TRBV28 to TRBJ2-3; TRBD1 agrees at 9 bases. The sequence was collected from a human donor in good health. The CDR3 spells CASRQGAKDTQYF. The CDR3 coding sequence is TGTGCCAGCAGACAGGGGGCAAAAGATACGCAGTATTTT.